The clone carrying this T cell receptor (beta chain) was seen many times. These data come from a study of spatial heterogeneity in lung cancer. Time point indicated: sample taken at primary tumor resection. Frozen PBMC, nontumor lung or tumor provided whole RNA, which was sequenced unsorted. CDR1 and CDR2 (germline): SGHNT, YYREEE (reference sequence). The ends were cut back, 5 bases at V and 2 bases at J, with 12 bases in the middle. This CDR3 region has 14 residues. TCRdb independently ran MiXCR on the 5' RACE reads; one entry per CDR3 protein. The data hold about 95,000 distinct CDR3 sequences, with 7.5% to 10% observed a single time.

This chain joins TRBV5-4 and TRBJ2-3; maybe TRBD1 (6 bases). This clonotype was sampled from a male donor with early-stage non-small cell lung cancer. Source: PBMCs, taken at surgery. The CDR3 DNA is TGTGCCAGCAGGCTAACAGGGTACACAGATACGCAGTATTTT. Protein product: CASRLTGYTDTQYF.